This TCR beta chain was profiled in a study of blood T cell repertoires in COVID-19. CDR3 length: 17 amino acids. Trimming took 10 bases from V and 1 from J, leaving 22 bases between them. Germline values: CDR1 SEHNR, CDR2 FQNEAQ (reference sequence). Clones were sequenced by immunoSEQ multiplex PCR, and TCRdb holds only the in-frame ones, with some missing. The table has 250,000 to 400,000 clones, under 90% seen once; the top ten hold 2.5% to 3.5%. Seattle-derived patients entered the study during active infection and were followed longitudinally. This clone has a count of ten or more. The J gene is TRBJ2-2, the V gene TRBV7-9; the D gene is possibly TRBD2 (6 bases). The clonotype originates from a woman in her thirties with COVID-19, enrolled during active disease. Material for sequencing was peripheral blood. The CDR3 nucleotides read TGTGCCACCCGGGGGATTACGGGACCATTGAACACCGGGGAGCTGTTTTTT. Protein sequence: CATRGITGPLNTGELFF.